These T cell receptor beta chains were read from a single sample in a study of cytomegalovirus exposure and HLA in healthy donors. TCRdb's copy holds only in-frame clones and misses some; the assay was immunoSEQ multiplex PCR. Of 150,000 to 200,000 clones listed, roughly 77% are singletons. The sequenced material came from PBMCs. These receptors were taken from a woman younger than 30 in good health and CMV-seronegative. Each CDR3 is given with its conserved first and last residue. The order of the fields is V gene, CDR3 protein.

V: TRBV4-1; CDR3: CASSRATGARTDTQYF
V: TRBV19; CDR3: CASSDRDRDTAGGYTF
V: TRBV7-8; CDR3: CASSLTPRAWDNQPQHF
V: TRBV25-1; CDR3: CASSVGGSGGQETQYF
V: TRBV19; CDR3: CASSTGTGLRNEQFF
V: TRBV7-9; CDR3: CASRLESRGRHYTTEAFF
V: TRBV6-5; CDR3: CASSPPGQGLYEQYF
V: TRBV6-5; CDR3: CASRQQTNEKLFF
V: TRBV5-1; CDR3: CASSLAAGGYNEQFF
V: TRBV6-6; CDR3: CASSYSGTDPRGQYF
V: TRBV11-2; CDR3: CASSFSAGGADTQYF
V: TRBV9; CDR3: CASSPSGRRETQYF
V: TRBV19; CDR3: CASSIDPQGRSPQHF
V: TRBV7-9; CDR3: CASSLGGGTSNQPQHF
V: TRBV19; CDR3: CASRKDSLMNTEAFF
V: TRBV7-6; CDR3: CASSLGLAYEQFF
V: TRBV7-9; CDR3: CASSLQGATNEKLFF
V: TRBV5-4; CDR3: CASSFDRGAGELFF
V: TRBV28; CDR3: CASSSRWPGQYF
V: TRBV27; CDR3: CASSPQTGVTYEQYF
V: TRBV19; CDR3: CASSPTGGSYEQYF
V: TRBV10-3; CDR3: CAIGQGVTYEQYF
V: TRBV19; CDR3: CASSITPNSNQPQHF
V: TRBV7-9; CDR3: CSSSLGSWALHHETQYF
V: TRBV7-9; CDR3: CASSLAGLSTDTQYF
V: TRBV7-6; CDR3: CASSPQRGTHGNTIYF